Sequencing of this T cell receptor (beta chain) was carried out in a study of human T cells and chemical hapten exposure. Individual cDNA molecules (in the library) carried attached unique molecular identifiers. One entry per CDR3 protein results from TCRdb running MiXCR on the RACE reads. The sample contains over 100,000 distinct CDR3 sequences, 9.2% of which appear only once. This clonotype has a handful of counts. The CDR3 extends over 14 amino acids. Germline V gene lookup returns CDR1 SGHTA and CDR2 FQGNSA. V lost 3 bases and J 1 base, leaving 8 bases between the germline ends. The time point here: patch test 2, 6 weeks after DPC sensitization. Regarding treatment: therapeutic diphenylcyclopropenone sensitization with weekly scalp DPC.

The chain recombines TRBV7-2 with TRBJ2-3, with TRBD2 as a possible D gene (5 bases). The clonotype comes from a woman aged 40 to 50 with alopecia areata. Some clones in this sample may be carry-over from other donors' samples. The sequencing used whole blood, collected in connection with sensitization to the hapten diphenylcyclopropenone (DPC). In DNA, the CDR3 is TGTGCCAGCAGCTTCAAAGCGGGCACAGATACGCAGTATTTT. Translation gives CASSFKAGTDTQYF.